The 29 T cell receptor beta chains given below trace back to one sample, sequenced in a study of T cells in Graves' hyperthyroidism and ophthalmopathy. TCR beta CDR3 sequences were amplified from RNA transcripts. TCR CDR3 regions were first amplified by RT-PCR with HTBI primers. One entry per CDR3 protein results from TCRdb running MiXCR on the multiplex PCR reads. The sample contains a few hundred thousand distinct CDR3 sequences, under 60% of which appear only once. Sequenced sample: peripheral blood or thyroid tissue (not recorded which). The receptor source for this set is a woman aged 18-30 years with Graves' hyperthyroidism.

This chain uses TRBV10-3 with TRBJ2-7; 7 nucleotides match TRBD2. The last part of the DNA fits TRBJ2-1 better; the J call may be wrong. CDR3 length equals 12 residues. Germline V gives CDR1 ENHRY, CDR2 SYGVKD. The CDR3 reads CAINGLEDGQFF. For the CDR3, the DNA is TGTGCCATCAATGGACTAGAGGATGGGCAGTTCTTC.

This clonotype was seen ten or more times. This sequence joins TRBV10-3 and TRBJ1-6, with a possible D match to TRBD1 (5 bases). V shed 5 bases and J shed 10 bases, with 15 bases lying between them. Germline V CDR1 and CDR2: ENHRY, SYGVKD. The CDR3 spans 14 residues. Written as DNA, the CDR3 is TGTGCCATCAGTTTGGGTCGCGGGGACTCACCCCTCCACTTT. It encodes CAISLGRGDSPLHF.

This clonotype was counted only a few times. The junction differs from germline at one of its ends, possibly a read error. V and J are TRBV7-9 and TRBJ2-1; 12 nucleotides agree with TRBD2. Germline CDR1 SEHNR, CDR2 FQNEAQ (reference sequence). The CDR3 runs 15 residues. The chain's CDR3 is CASSLAGGPRNEQFF. The CDR3 DNA reads TGTGCCAGCAGCCTAGCGGGAGGGCCCAGGAATGAGCAGTTCTTC.

V and J are TRBV7-6 and TRBJ2-7; 8 nucleotides line up with TRBD2. Trimming took 5 bases from V and 2 from J; bases not matched to a gene: 8. The CDR3 length is 15 residues. Germline lookup yields CDR1 SGHVS and CDR2 FNYEAQ. CDR3 amino acids: CASSAMGLGTYEQYF. CDR3 nucleotide sequence: TGTGCCAGCAGCGCTATGGGACTAGGAACCTACGAGCAGTACTTC.

This clonotype has more than one count but fewer than ten. CDR3 sequence (DNA): TGTGCCAGCAGGGACCTTACCTACGAGCAGTACTTC. Encoded protein: CASRDLTYEQYF. This rearrangement joins TRBV28 to TRBJ2-7; D is undetermined. Germline lookup yields CDR1 MDHEN and CDR2 SYDVKM. The V and J ends lost 6 bases and 2 bases respectively, with 8 bases between them. This CDR3 has 12 amino acids.

This clonotype was counted ten times or more. The chain uses TRBV19 and TRBJ1-4; 7 nucleotides line up with TRBD1. Germline assignment: CDR1 LNHDA and CDR2 SQIVND (reference sequence). This CDR3 spans 15 amino acids. The trim removed 6 bases at V and 2 bases at J, leaving 6 bases unmatched. CDR3 loop: CASREGAATNEKLFF. CDR3 bases: TGTGCCAGTAGGGAGGGGGCAGCGACTAATGAAAAACTGTTTTTT.

The chain has TRBV29-1 and TRBJ1-2; TRBD1 matches 7 bases. The CDR3 runs 13 residues. Germline trimming cut 8 bases from V and 4 bases from J; bases unmatched to any gene: 10. Germline V lookup: CDR1 SQVTM, CDR2 ANQGSEA. CDR3 residues: CSSRQGGGYGYTF. For the CDR3, the DNA is TGCAGCAGTCGACAGGGAGGGGGCTATGGCTACACCTTC.

This chain links TRBV29-1 with TRBJ2-7; D perhaps matches TRBD2 (6 bases). The V end lost 4 bases, the J end lost 7 bases, and 23 bases lay between the germline ends. The germline gives CDR1 SQVTM, CDR2 ANQGSEA. This CDR3 comprises 15 residues. Here the CDR3 DNA reads TGCAGCGTTGGTGGCGGGACGAGCTCCTACAATGAGCAGTACTTC. This translates into CSVGGGTSSYNEQYF.

This clonotype was recorded many times. The chain combines TRBV7-2 with TRBJ2-7; D unclear. V lost 5 bases, J lost 1 base, and 15 bases lay in between. The CDR3 is 15 residues long. The V gene's germline CDR1 is SGHTA and CDR2 FQGNSA. CDR3 nucleotide sequence: TGTGCCAGCAGCCGACTTTGGCAGGAGTCCTACGAGCAGTACTTC. It yields the protein CASSRLWQESYEQYF.

This rearrangement joins TRBV7-7 to TRBJ1-1; D gene uncertain. V was trimmed by 2 bases and J by 7 bases, leaving 17 bases between them. The CDR3 sequence is 15 residues long. CDR1 is SSHAT, CDR2 FNYEAQ, per germline (reference sequence). The CDR3 is CASSLSSGGYNEAFF. The CDR3 nucleotides read TGTGCCAGCAGCTTATCTAGCGGAGGATACAATGAAGCTTTCTTT.

Many counts were recorded for this clonotype. This chain joins TRBV12-3 or TRBV12-4 and TRBJ1-1; D remains ambiguous. The CDR3 is 14 residues long. Trimming cost V 3 bases and J 2 bases, with 10 bases left between them. The CDR3: CASSLNRHNTEAFF. CDR3 bases: TGTGCCAGCAGTTTGAACAGACATAACACTGAAGCTTTCTTT.

This clonotype turned up a few times. V and J are TRBV7-6 and TRBJ2-7; 11 bases agree with TRBD2. The J call is doubtful: the DNA matches TRBJ2-1 better. Germline assignment: CDR1 SGHVS and CDR2 FNYEAQ. The CDR3 loop spans 15 amino acids. DNA for the CDR3: TGTGCCAGCAGCTCCTCTAGCGGGAGGTCCAATGAGCAGTTCTTC. It translates to CASSSSSGRSNEQFF.

This clonotype was recorded a few times. The chain uses TRBV20-1 and TRBJ2-2, with D possibly matching TRBD2 (5 bases). Germline lookup yields CDR1 DFQATT and CDR2 SNEGSKA (reference sequence). This CDR3 is 12 amino acids long. The V and J ends lost 3 bases and 3 bases respectively, with 5 bases between them. The CDR3 spells CSAREDTGELFF. CDR3 sequence (DNA): TGCAGTGCTAGGGAGGACACCGGGGAGCTGTTTTTT.

This clonotype was found once. A clone one base away is much larger, so this may be a read error. The chain employs TRBV7-3 and TRBJ2-7, with 7 nucleotides matching TRBD2. The length of the CDR3 is 16 residues. Germline CDR1 SGHTA, CDR2 FQGTGA. CDR3 region: CASSLSGGSATYERYF. CDR3 bases: TGTGCCAGCAGCTTGTCGGGGGGATCAGCGACCTACGAGCGGTACTTC.

This clonotype showed up many times. V gene TRBV6-6 combines with J gene TRBJ1-5, with 8 nucleotides matching TRBD1. Germline loops: CDR1 MNHNY, CDR2 SVGAGI (reference sequence). The J segment lost 7 bases and the V segment lost 4 bases, leaving 9 bases of the junction unmatched. There are 15 residues in the CDR3. In DNA form, the CDR3 reads TGTGCCAGCAGTTTCGTCGGGACAGGCGAACAGCCCCAGCATTTT. Amino acid sequence: CASSFVGTGEQPQHF.

This chain joins TRBV15 and TRBJ2-5; 9 nucleotides match TRBD1. The trim removed 4 bases at V and 3 bases at J, leaving 6 bases unmatched. The length of the CDR3 is 15 residues. In germline, CDR1 is LNHNV, CDR2 YYDKDF (reference sequence). The CDR3 spells CATSKRQGGKETQYF. The DNA of the CDR3 is TGTGCCACCAGCAAAAGACAGGGGGGGAAAGAGACCCAGTACTTC.

The CDR3 region has the DNA TGTGCCAGCAGCTCTCACCCCGACTGTGGGGGAGAGACCCAGTACTTC. Amino acids: CASSSHPDCGGETQYF. The V gene is TRBV5-8, the J gene TRBJ2-5, with D perhaps matching TRBD1 or TRBD2 (5 bases each). The length of the CDR3 is 16 residues. In germline, CDR1 is SGHTS, CDR2 YDEGEE. V was cut by 3 bases and J by 4 bases, with 19 bases left in between.

This clonotype occurred many times. The chain joins TRBV13 to TRBJ1-4, with no clear D. Deletions cut 5 bases from V and 5 bases from J, with 9 bases between. The CDR3 has 13 amino acids. Germline CDR1 and CDR2: PRHDT and FYEKMQ (reference sequence). CDR3 residues: CASSDKENEKLFF. Here the CDR3 DNA reads TGTGCCAGCAGCGACAAGGAGAATGAAAAACTGTTTTTT.

The CDR3 DNA sequence: TGTGCCAGCAGCTTAGAAGGGGGTGCGGGGGGGACCTACAATGAGCAGTTCTTC. Its protein product is CASSLEGGAGGTYNEQFF. The chain combines TRBV11-2 with TRBJ2-1, with 9 bases identical to TRBD2. Germline CDR1 is SGHAT and CDR2 is FQNNGV. The CDR3 has 18 amino acids. The ends lost 0 bases at V and 2 bases at J; junction bases unmatched: 8.

In DNA, the CDR3 is TGTGCCAGCAGCGTCCGGGACAGGAGAGAGACCCAGTACTTC. Translated, it gives CASSVRDRRETQYF. The V gene is TRBV7-2, the J gene TRBJ2-5, with 8 bases aligning to TRBD1. The trim removed 5 bases at V and 4 bases at J, leaving 6 bases unmatched. CDR1 is SGHTA and CDR2 is FQGNSA in the germline V gene. This CDR3 region has 14 residues.

This clonotype occurred many times. The gene calls are TRBV5-6 and TRBJ2-7; the D is unclear. V shed 1 base and J shed 0 bases, with 11 bases lying between them. The length of the CDR3 is 15 residues. The germline gives CDR1 SGHDT, CDR2 YYEEEE. The CDR3 sequence is CASSLWRESSYEQYF. CDR3 bases: TGTGCCAGCAGCTTGTGGAGAGAAAGCTCCTACGAGCAGTACTTC.

V gene TRBV20-1 combines with J gene TRBJ2-7; 10 nucleotides align to TRBD2. CDR1 is DFQATT and CDR2 is SNEGSKA in the germline V gene (reference sequence). With V trimmed by 5 bases and J by 3 bases, 7 bases remained unmatched. CDR3 length equals 14 residues. The CDR3 protein is CSAPGTSENYEQYF. The CDR3 coding sequence is TGCAGTGCTCCGGGGACTAGCGAAAACTACGAGCAGTACTTC.

This clonotype turned up a few times. The chain links TRBV15 to TRBJ2-7, with 14 bases aligning to TRBD2. The DNA end lines up better with TRBJ2-1; the J call may be wrong. Germline assignment: CDR1 LNHNV and CDR2 YYDKDF (reference sequence). The CDR3 runs to 15 residues. The CDR3 protein is CATSGTSGSPGEQFF. CDR3 bases: TGTGCCACCAGCGGGACTAGCGGGAGTCCTGGGGAGCAGTTCTTC.

The V call is TRBV9, the J call TRBJ1-6, with a weak D call TRBD1 (5 bases). V lost 3 bases and J lost 7, with 17 bases in between. The CDR3 length is 16 residues. The V gene's germline CDR1 is SGDLS and CDR2 YYNGEE. CDR3 coding DNA: TGTGCCAGCAGCGCCACCGGGACGGGGTGGAATTCACCCCTCCACTTT. Protein: CASSATGTGWNSPLHF.

This clonotype appeared many times. The V call is TRBV7-2, the J call TRBJ2-7, with TRBD2 matching 12 bases. Germline values: CDR1 SGHTA, CDR2 FQGNSA. With V trimmed by 5 bases and J by 3 bases, 5 bases remained unmatched. CDR3 size: 15 residues. CDR3 nucleotides: TGTGCCAGCAGCCACGGACTAGCGGGACGCTACGAGCAGTACTTC. The encoded protein is CASSHGLAGRYEQYF.

The V gene is TRBV7-2, the J gene TRBJ2-3; TRBD2 matches 8 bases. Germline loops: CDR1 SGHTA, CDR2 FQGNSA. The CDR3 runs to 14 residues. J gave up 1 base and V 5 bases, and 2 bases lay outside the gene matches. CDR3 sequence (DNA): TGTGCCAGCAGCCCGGGAGGGCGCACAGATACGCAGTATTTT. Translation gives CASSPGGRTDTQYF.

The chain has TRBV9 and TRBJ2-5; D is perhaps TRBD2 (6 bases). This CDR3 region has 15 residues. V was shortened by 0 bases and J by 11 bases, with 20 bases between the two germline ends. Germline CDR1 is SGDLS and CDR2 is YYNGEE. This CDR3 reads CASSVVEGGVDTQYF. CDR3 DNA sequence: TGTGCCAGCAGCGTAGTCGAGGGCGGGGTAGATACGCAGTACTTC.

The gene calls are TRBV7-2 and TRBJ2-2, with 8 bases identical to TRBD2. From germline, CDR1 is SGHTA and CDR2 FQGNSA. The CDR3 length is 16 residues. V lost 5 bases, J lost 7 bases, and 12 bases stayed unmatched. The CDR3: CASSLLRSGSGGELFF. The CDR3, as DNA: TGTGCCAGCAGCCTCCTGAGGAGCGGGAGTGGCGGGGAGCTGTTTTTT.

V is TRBV7-9 and J is TRBJ2-6, with 8 bases identical to TRBD2. The CDR3 length is 17 residues. Losses at the gene ends were 1 base for V and 3 bases for J; bases not matched to a gene: 5. Germline-derived CDR1 and CDR2 are SEHNR and FQNEAQ (reference sequence). This chain's CDR3 is CASSLGAGVGGANVLTF. Written as DNA, the CDR3 is TGTGCCAGCAGCTTAGGAGCGGGAGTTGGTGGGGCCAACGTCCTGACTTTC.